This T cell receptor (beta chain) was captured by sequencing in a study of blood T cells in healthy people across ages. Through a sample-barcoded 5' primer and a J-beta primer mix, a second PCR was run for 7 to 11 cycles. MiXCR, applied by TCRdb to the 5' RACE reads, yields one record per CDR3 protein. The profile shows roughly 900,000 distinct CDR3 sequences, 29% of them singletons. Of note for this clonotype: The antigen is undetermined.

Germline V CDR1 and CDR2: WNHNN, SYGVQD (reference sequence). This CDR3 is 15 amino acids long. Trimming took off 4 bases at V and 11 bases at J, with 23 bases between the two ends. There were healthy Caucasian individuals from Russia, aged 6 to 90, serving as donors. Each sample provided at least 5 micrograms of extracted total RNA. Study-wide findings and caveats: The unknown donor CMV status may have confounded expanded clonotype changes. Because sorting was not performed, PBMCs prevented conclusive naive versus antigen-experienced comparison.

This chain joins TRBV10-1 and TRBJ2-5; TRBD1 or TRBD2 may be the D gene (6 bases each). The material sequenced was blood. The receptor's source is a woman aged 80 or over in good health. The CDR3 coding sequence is TGCGCCAGCAGTGCGGGGGCCCTCTCAAACAATGAGCAGTACTTC. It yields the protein CASSAGALSNNEQYF.